One and the same sample provided the 14 T cell receptor beta chains below, sequenced in a study of blood T cell repertoires in COVID-19. Profiling relied on immunoSEQ multiplex PCR, and the TCRdb table lists in-frame clones only, not all of them. The sample contains about 250,000 clones, about 82% of which appear only once. The sample consisted of peripheral blood. The receptors come from a woman older than 75 with COVID-19, enrolled during active disease.

This sequence joins TRBV14 and TRBJ1-2, with 8 positions matching TRBD1. The CDR3 contains 14 residues. From germline, CDR1 is SGHDN and CDR2 FVKESK. After removal of 4 bases from V and 3 bases from J, the junction contained 4 bases not matched to a gene. The CDR3 spells CASSPGTGHYGYTF. The CDR3 nucleotides read TGTGCCAGCAGCCCCGGGACAGGCCACTATGGCTACACCTTC.

The rearrangement joins TRBV7-9 to TRBJ1-2, with D maybe TRBD1 (6 bases). V was clipped by 10 bases and J by 8 bases, with 20 bases between them. Germline assignment: CDR1 SEHNR and CDR2 FQNEAQ (reference sequence). This CDR3 has 13 residues. DNA of the CDR3: TGTGCCACCGGCGAACTTCAGGGGTGGGGCTACACCTTC. It translates to CATGELQGWGYTF.

This clone was recorded only once. The V call is TRBV7-2, the J call TRBJ2-2; D remains ambiguous. The germline V gene has CDR1 SGHTA and CDR2 FQGNSA. CDR3 size: 15 residues. With 2 bases removed from V and 4 bases from J, the gap between germline ends came to 11 bases. The CDR3 nucleotides are TGTGCCAGCAGCTTACGGGTTATGGGCACCGGGGAGCTGTTTTTT. Amino acids: CASSLRVMGTGELFF.

This sequence joins TRBV19 and TRBJ2-5; the match to TRBD2 covers 12 bases. With 2 bases clipped from V and 1 base from J, the junction kept 5 bases outside the gene matches. Germline CDR1 reads LNHDA; CDR2 reads SQIVND (reference sequence). The CDR3 contains 17 residues. The CDR3 loop is CASSISVLAGGQETQYF. The CDR3 DNA reads TGTGCCAGTAGTATAAGTGTACTAGCGGGGGGCCAAGAGACCCAGTACTTC.

The chain couples TRBV30 to TRBJ1-2; possibly TRBD1 for D (6 bases). The CDR3 length is 12 residues. With 2 bases removed from V and 8 bases from J, the gap between germline ends came to 12 bases. The germline V gene encodes CDR1 GTSNPN and CDR2 SVGIG (reference sequence). CDR3 coding DNA: TGTGCCTGGAGTTCGTCCAGGGGAGGCTACACCTTC. As protein: CAWSSSRGGYTF.

The rearrangement uses TRBV20-1 and TRBJ1-3; D unclear. The CDR3 covers 11 residues. Trimming cost V 6 bases and J 3 bases, with 6 bases left between them. Germline CDR1 reads DFQATT; CDR2 reads SNEGSKA (reference sequence). CDR3 sequence reads: CSAEIGNTIYF. CDR3 in DNA: TGCAGTGCCGAGATTGGAAACACCATATATTTT.

V and J are TRBV18 and TRBJ2-7, with D perhaps matching TRBD2 (5 bases). CDR3 length: 12 residues. Germline CDR1 and CDR2: KGHSH and LQKENI. V was clipped by 6 bases and J by 12 bases, with 18 bases between them. CDR3 protein: CASSIGVGEWYF. The CDR3 DNA follows: TGTGCCAGCTCCATAGGCGTCGGGGAATGGTACTTC.

This clone was picked up a small number of times. This chain connects TRBV6-2 or TRBV6-3 to TRBJ2-1, with a tentative D call TRBD1 (5 bases). Per germline, CDR1 MNHEY and CDR2 SVGEGT. The CDR3 is 12 residues long. V gave up 6 bases and J gave up 7 bases, with 10 bases separating them. CDR3 sequence: CASSPYRNEQFF. Here the CDR3 DNA reads TGTGCCAGCAGCCCATACAGGAATGAGCAGTTCTTC.

The chain is built from TRBV3-1 (or the pseudogene TRBV3-2) and TRBJ2-2; 7 bases map to TRBD1. V gave up 3 bases and J gave up 5 bases; unmatched junction bases: 6. Germline V CDR1 and CDR2: LGHDT, YNNKEL (reference sequence). The CDR3 has 15 residues. This chain's CDR3 is CASSQGDRRTGELFF. The CDR3 bases are TGTGCCAGCAGCCAGGGGGACAGAAGAACCGGGGAGCTGTTTTTT.

The J gene is TRBJ1-3, the V gene TRBV27, with D unclear. The CDR3 runs to 15 residues. Germline CDR1 reads MNHEY; CDR2 reads SMNVEV (reference sequence). V dropped 5 bases and J dropped 0 bases, with 11 bases sitting between them. The chain's CDR3 is CASSPGRSSGNTIYF. In nucleotides, the CDR3 is TGTGCCAGCAGTCCCGGCAGGTCCTCTGGAAACACCATATATTTT.

The chain combines TRBV5-1 with TRBJ1-6, with a tentative D call TRBD1 (6 bases). Trimming removed 0 bases from V and 7 bases from J, with 8 bases in between. This CDR3 has 14 amino acids. Germline V CDR1 and CDR2: SGHRS, YFSETQ. CDR3 in DNA: TGCGCCAGCAGCTTGGACAGGGCCAATTCACCCCTCCACTTT. Translation: CASSLDRANSPLHF.

This chain links TRBV5-1 with TRBJ1-6, with 8 bases lining up with TRBD1. V lost 0 bases and J lost 6; bases outside the gene matches: 8. CDR3 length equals 17 residues. CDR1 and CDR2 (germline): SGHRS, YFSETQ. The CDR3: CASSLARQGAGNSPLHF. The CDR3 nucleotides are TGCGCCAGCAGCTTGGCCCGGCAGGGGGCCGGTAATTCACCCCTCCACTTT.

The chain has TRBV30 and TRBJ2-1, with 8 bases identical to TRBD1. Germline V gene lookup returns CDR1 GTSNPN and CDR2 SVGIG (reference sequence). The CDR3 loop spans 14 amino acids. Trimming cost V 1 base and J 8 bases; bases outside gene matches: 7. The CDR3 protein is CAWSGSDRDHEQFF. The CDR3 DNA is TGTGCCTGGAGTGGGTCGGACAGGGACCATGAGCAGTTCTTC.

The rearrangement joins TRBV7-3 to TRBJ1-1; D might be TRBD1 (5 bases). CDR1 and CDR2 from the germline V gene are SGHTA and FQGTGA. The CDR3 runs 13 residues. The ends were cut back, 2 bases at V and 6 bases at J, with 10 bases in the middle. The CDR3 DNA follows: TGTGCCAGCAGCTTAGTAAGGGACTCTGAAGCTTTCTTT. Its translation: CASSLVRDSEAFF. Full variable domain (missing parts from reference TRBV7-3 and TRBJ1-1): GAGVSQTPSNKVTEKGKYVELRCDPISGHTALYWYRQSLGQGPEFLIYFQGTGAADDSGLPNDRFFAVRPEGSVSTLKIQRTERGDSAVYLCASSLVRDSEAFFGQGTRLTVV.